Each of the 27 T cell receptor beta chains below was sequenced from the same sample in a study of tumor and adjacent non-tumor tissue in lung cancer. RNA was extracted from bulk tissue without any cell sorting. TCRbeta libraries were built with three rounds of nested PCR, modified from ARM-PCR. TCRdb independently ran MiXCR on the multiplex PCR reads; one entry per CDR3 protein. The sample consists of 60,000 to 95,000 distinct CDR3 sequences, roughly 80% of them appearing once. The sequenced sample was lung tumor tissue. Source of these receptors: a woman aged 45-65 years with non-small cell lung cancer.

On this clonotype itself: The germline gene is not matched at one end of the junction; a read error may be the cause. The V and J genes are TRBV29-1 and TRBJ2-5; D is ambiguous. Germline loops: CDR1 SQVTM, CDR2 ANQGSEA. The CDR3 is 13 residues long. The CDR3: CTANRPVQEIQYF. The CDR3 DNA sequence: TGCACCGCAAACCGACCCGTCCAAGAGATCCAGTACTTC. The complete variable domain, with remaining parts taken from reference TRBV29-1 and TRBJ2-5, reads SAVISQKPSRDICQRGTSLTIQCQVDSQVTMMFWYRQQPGQSLTLIATANQGSEATYESGFVIDKFPISRPNLTFSTLTVSNMSPEDSSIYLCTANRPVQEIQYFGPGTRLLVL.

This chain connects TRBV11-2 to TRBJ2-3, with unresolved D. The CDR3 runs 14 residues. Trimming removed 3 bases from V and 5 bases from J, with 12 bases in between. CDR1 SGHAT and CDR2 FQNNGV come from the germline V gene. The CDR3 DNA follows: TGTGCCAGCAGCTTTGTGTCTGGCATAGATACGCAGTATTTT. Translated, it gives CASSFVSGIDTQYF.

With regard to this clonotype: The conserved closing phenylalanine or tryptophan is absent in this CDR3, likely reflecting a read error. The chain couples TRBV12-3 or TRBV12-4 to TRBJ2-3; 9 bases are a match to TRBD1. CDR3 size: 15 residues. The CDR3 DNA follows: TGTGCCAGTAACCGGGACAGGGCTAGCACAGATGCGCAGTATTTG. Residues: CASNRDRASTDAQYL.

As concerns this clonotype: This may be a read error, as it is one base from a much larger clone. The CDR3 coding sequence is TGTGCCAGCACCATCCAGACAGGGCCTAATGAAAAACTGTTTTTT. This sequence encodes CASTIQTGPNEKLFF. The rearrangement uses TRBV7-8 and TRBJ1-4; 7 nucleotides line up with TRBD1. Trimming removed 7 bases from V and 3 bases from J; junction bases left unmatched: 8. CDR1 and CDR2 (germline): SGHVS, FQNEAQ. This CDR3 is built from 15 residues.

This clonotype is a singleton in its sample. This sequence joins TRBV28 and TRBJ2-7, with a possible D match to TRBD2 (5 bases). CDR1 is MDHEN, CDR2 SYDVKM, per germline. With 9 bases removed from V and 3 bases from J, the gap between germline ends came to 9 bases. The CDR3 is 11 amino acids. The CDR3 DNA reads TGTGCCAGTACCGGGGTCTACGAGCAGTACTTC. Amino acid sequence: CASTGVYEQYF.

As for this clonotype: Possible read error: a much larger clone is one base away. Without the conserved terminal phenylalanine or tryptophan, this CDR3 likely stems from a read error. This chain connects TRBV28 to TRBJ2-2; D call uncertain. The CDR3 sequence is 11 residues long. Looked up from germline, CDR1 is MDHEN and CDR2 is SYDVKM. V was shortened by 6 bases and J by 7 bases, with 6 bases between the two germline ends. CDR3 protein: CASSTLGELFY. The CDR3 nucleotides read TGTGCCAGCAGCACACTCGGGGAGCTGTTTTAT.

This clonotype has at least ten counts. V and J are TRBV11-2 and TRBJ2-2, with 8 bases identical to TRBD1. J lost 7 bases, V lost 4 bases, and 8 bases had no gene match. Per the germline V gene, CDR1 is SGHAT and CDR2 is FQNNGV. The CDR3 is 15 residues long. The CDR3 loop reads CASSSRDRTIGELFF. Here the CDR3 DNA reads TGTGCCAGCAGCTCCCGGGACAGGACCATCGGGGAGCTGTTTTTT. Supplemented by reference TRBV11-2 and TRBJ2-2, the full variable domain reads EAGVAQSPRYKIIEKRQSVAFWCNPISGHATLYWYQQILGQGPKLLIQFQNNGVVDDSQLPKDRFSAERLKGVDSTLKIQPAKLEDSAVYLCASSSRDRTIGELFFGEGSRLTVL.

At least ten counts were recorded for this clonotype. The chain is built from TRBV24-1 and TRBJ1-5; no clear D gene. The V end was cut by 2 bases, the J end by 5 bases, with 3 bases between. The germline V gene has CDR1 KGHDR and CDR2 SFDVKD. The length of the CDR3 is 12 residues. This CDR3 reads CATSDYDQPQHF. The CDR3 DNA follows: TGTGCCACCAGTGATTACGATCAGCCCCAGCATTTT.

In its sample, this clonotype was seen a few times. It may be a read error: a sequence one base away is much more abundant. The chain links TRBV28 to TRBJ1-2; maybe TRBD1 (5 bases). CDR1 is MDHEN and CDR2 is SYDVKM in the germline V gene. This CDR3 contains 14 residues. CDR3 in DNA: TGTGACAGCACCTTTCCTGGGGGGATCTATGGCTACACCTTC. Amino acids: CDSTFPGGIYGYTF.

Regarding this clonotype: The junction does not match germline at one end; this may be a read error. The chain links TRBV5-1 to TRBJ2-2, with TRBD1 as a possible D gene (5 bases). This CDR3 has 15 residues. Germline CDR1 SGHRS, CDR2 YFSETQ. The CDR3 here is CVSTQDILNAGELFF. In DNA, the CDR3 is TGCGTCAGCACGCAGGACATCCTAAACGCCGGGGAGCTGTTTTTT.

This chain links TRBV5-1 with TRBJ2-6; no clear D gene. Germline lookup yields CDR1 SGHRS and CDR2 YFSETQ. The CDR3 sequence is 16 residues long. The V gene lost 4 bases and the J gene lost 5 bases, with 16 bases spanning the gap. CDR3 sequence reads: CASSISTVTRANVLTF. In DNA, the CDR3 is TGCGCCAGCAGCATATCAACAGTGACGAGGGCCAACGTCCTGACTTTC.

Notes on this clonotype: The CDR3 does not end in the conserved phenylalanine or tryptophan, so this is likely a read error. CDR3 sequence: CASSLSSYNEQFL. The CDR3 DNA is TGTGCCAGCAGCTTGAGCTCCTACAATGAGCAGTTCCTC. The chain is built from TRBV28 and TRBJ2-1, with unresolved D. The germline V and J ends were trimmed by 6 bases and 0 bases, with 6 bases remaining between them. CDR3 size: 13 residues. CDR1 and CDR2 (germline): MDHEN, SYDVKM.

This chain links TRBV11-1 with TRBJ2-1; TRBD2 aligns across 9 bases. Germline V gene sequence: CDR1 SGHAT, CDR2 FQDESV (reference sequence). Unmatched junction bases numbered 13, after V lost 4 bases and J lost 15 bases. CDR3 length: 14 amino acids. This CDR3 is CASSSGLAGGLLFF. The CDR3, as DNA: TGTGCCAGCAGCTCAGGATTGGCGGGAGGGTTGCTGTTCTTC.

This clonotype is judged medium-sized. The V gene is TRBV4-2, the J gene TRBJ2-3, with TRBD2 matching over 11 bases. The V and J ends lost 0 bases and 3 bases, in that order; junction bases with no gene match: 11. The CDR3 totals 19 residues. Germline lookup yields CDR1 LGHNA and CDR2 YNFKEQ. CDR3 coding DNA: TGTGCCAGCAGCCAAGATTTGATAGCGGGAGGGGGGGGGACAGATACGCAGTATTTT. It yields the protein CASSQDLIAGGGGTDTQYF.

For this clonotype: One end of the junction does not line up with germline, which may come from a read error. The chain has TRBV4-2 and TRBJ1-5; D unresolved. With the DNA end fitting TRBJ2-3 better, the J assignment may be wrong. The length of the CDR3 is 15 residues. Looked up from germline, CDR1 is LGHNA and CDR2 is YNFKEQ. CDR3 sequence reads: CATSQDLISNQPQYF. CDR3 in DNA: TGTGCCACCAGCCAAGACCTCATTAGCAATCAGCCCCAGTATTTT.

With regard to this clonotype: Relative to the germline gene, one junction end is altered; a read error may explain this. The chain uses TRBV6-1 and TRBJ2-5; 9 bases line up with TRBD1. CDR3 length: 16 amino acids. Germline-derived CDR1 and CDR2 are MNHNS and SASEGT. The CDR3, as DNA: TGTGCCAGCAGTGAAGCCCTGGGACAGGGAAGAGAGACCCAGTATTTC. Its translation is CASSEALGQGRETQYF.

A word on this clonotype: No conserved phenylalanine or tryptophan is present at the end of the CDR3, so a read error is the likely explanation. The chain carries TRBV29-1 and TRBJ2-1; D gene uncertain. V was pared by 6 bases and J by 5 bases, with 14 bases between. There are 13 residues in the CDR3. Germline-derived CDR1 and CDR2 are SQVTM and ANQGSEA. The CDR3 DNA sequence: TGCAGCGTCCCCCGGTCTACGAACAATGAGCAGTTCTCC. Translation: CSVPRSTNNEQFS.

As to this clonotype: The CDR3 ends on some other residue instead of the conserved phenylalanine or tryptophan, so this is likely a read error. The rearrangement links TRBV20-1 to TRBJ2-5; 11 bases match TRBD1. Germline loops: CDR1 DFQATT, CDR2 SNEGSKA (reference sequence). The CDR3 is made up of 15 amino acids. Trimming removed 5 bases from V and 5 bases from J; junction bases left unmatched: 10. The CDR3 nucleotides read TGCAGTGCTCCCCGTGGACAGGGGGCTTCTGAGACCCAGTACTTA. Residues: CSAPRGQGASETQYL.

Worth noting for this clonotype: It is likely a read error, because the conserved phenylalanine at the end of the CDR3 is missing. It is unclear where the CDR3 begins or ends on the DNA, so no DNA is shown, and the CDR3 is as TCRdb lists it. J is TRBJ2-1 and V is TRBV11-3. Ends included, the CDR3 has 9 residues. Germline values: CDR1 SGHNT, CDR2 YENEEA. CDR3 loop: CANSLVQFL.

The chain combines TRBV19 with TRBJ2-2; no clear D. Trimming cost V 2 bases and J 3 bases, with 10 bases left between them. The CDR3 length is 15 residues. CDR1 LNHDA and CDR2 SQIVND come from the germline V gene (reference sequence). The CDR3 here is CASSIRWTDTGELFF. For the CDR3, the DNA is TGTGCCAGTAGTATAAGGTGGACGGACACCGGGGAGCTGTTTTTT.

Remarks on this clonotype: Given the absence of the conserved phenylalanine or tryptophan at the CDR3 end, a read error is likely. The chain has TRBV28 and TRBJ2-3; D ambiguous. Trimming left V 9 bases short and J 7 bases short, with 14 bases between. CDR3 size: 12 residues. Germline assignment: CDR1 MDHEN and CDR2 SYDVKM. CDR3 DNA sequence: TGTGCCAGTAGCTTGATAGCACATACGCAGTATTTG. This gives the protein CASSLIAHTQYL.

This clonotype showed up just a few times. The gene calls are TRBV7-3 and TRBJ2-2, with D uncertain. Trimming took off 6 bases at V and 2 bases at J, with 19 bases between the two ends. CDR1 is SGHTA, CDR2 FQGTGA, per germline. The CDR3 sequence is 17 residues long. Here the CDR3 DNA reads TGTGCCAGCAGTCTACTTTCAACGGGCAGAAACACCGGGGAGCTGTTTTTT. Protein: CASSLLSTGRNTGELFF.

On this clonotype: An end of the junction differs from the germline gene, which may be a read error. In nucleotides, the CDR3 is TGCAACGTTGTAGCGGGATATGGCTACACCTTC. This encodes CNVVAGYGYTF. The V gene is TRBV29-1, the J gene TRBJ1-2; the D is unclear. CDR3 size: 11 residues. Germline CDR1 and CDR2: SQVTM and ANQGSEA.

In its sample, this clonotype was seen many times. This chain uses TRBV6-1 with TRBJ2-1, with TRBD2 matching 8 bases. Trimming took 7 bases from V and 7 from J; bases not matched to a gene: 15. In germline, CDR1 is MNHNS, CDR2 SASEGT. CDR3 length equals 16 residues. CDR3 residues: CASTPLLGRGSNEQFF. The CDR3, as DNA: TGTGCCAGCACCCCATTACTCGGGAGGGGTTCGAATGAGCAGTTCTTC.

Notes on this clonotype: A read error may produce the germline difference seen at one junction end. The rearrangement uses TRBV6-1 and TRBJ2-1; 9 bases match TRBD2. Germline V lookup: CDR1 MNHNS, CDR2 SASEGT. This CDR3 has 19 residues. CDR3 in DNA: TGTGCCAGCTCTGAGGACGGTAGCGGGAGTCGCAAATCCTATAATGAGCAGTTCTTC. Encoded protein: CASSEDGSGSRKSYNEQFF.

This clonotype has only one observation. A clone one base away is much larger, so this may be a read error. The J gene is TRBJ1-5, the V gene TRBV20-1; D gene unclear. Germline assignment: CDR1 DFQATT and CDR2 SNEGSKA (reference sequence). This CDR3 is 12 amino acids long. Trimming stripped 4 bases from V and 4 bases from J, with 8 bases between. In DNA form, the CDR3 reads TGCAGTGCTAACACACAAAATCAGCCCCAGCATTTT. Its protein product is CSANTQNQPQHF.

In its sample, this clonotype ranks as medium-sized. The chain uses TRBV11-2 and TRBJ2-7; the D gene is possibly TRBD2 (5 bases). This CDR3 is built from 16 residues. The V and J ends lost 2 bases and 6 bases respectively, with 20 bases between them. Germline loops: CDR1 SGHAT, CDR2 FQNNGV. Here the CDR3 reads CASSLLPRASGLEQYF. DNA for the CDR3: TGTGCCAGCAGCTTACTCCCGAGGGCCTCTGGCCTCGAGCAGTACTTC.